This T cell receptor beta chain was retrieved from a study of beta chain features in type 1 diabetes. cDNA synthesis used the whole RNA isolate, giving expressed TCRB sequences. This table comes from immunoSEQ multiplex PCR, and its TCRdb copy is limited to in-frame clones, with some not included. The sample holds 150,000 to 200,000 clones, 7.5% to 9.5% seen once. This clone was seen a few times. J lost 0 bases, V lost 5 bases, and 13 bases had no gene match. Germline V gene lookup returns CDR1 SGHAT and CDR2 FQNNGV. The CDR3 loop spans 19 amino acids. The chain joins TRBV11-2 to TRBJ2-4; 10 bases match TRBD1. The source of this sequence is a woman aged 18-29 years in good health. The sample was central memory CD4+ T cells from blood. The CDR3 loop reads CASSRAETGGLLAKNIQYF. CDR3 nucleotide sequence: TGTGCCAGCAGCCGGGCAGAGACAGGGGGCCTGTTAGCCAAAAACATTCAGTACTTC.